Listed below are T cell receptor beta chains from one sample, sequenced in a study of T cell repertoires in cytomegalovirus infection. TCRdb independently ran MiXCR on the reads; one entry per CDR3 protein. The sample lists 300,000 to 450,000 distinct CDR3 sequences, approximately 18% occurring once. The sample comprised PBMCs. All receptors derive from a human donor in good health (CMV status not recorded). Some clones in this sample may be carry-over from other donors' samples. The CDR3 runs from the conserved cysteine through the conserved F or W.

cdr3_length: 17; j_call: TRBJ2-5; v_call: TRBV6-5; cdr3_aa: CASSYSPGRPGGETQYF
cdr3_length: 16; j_call: TRBJ1-4; v_call: TRBV7-2; cdr3_aa: CASSSRTVATNEKLFF
cdr3_length: 15; j_call: TRBJ2-1; v_call: TRBV27; cdr3_aa: CASSLTGSPHNEQFF
cdr3_length: 15; j_call: TRBJ2-3; v_call: TRBV18; cdr3_aa: CASSPQTGSKDTQYF
cdr3_length: 14; j_call: TRBJ2-5; v_call: TRBV6-2/TRBV6-3; cdr3_aa: CASSRLAVQETQYF
cdr3_length: 17; j_call: TRBJ2-3; v_call: TRBV5-4; cdr3_aa: CASSLPDIGDYTDTQYF
cdr3_length: 11; j_call: TRBJ1-1; v_call: TRBV20-1; cdr3_aa: CSASLGAEAFF
cdr3_length: 16; j_call: TRBJ1-6; v_call: TRBV7-8; cdr3_aa: CASSKDRGWFNSPLHF
cdr3_length: 13; j_call: TRBJ2-5; v_call: TRBV2; cdr3_aa: CASSATSGETQYF
cdr3_length: 18; j_call: TRBJ1-1; v_call: TRBV4-1; cdr3_aa: CASSPFFGFGPRNTEAFF
cdr3_length: 13; j_call: TRBJ2-7; v_call: TRBV7-2; cdr3_aa: CASSRGGRGEQYF
cdr3_length: 15; j_call: TRBJ2-7; v_call: TRBV4-2; cdr3_aa: CASSQEAERAYEQYF
cdr3_length: 15; j_call: TRBJ1-1; v_call: TRBV5-4; cdr3_aa: CASRRDRAGDTEAFF
cdr3_length: 17; j_call: TRBJ1-4; v_call: TRBV5-1; cdr3_aa: CASSSPGLRVTNEKLFF
cdr3_length: 15; j_call: TRBJ2-1; v_call: TRBV5-6; cdr3_aa: CASSPPPPRYNEQFF
cdr3_length: 14; j_call: TRBJ2-2; v_call: TRBV18; cdr3_aa: CASSPQQNTGELFF
cdr3_length: 15; j_call: TRBJ2-2; v_call: TRBV7-6; cdr3_aa: CASSSGAANTGELFF
cdr3_length: 15; j_call: TRBJ2-3; v_call: TRBV6-6; cdr3_aa: CASKERDRALDTQYF
cdr3_length: 15; j_call: TRBJ2-1; v_call: TRBV7-6; cdr3_aa: CASSLVGRDWNEQFF
cdr3_length: 12; j_call: TRBJ2-5; v_call: TRBV29-1; cdr3_aa: CSVVLAAETQYF
cdr3_length: 16; j_call: TRBJ1-4; v_call: TRBV19; cdr3_aa: CASSIGGSRWREKLFF
cdr3_length: 14; j_call: TRBJ2-1; v_call: TRBV5-1; cdr3_aa: CASSPWVGRNEQFF
cdr3_length: 15; j_call: TRBJ1-5; v_call: TRBV11-2; cdr3_aa: CASSLFPGEGQPQHF
cdr3_length: 17; j_call: TRBJ2-2; v_call: TRBV6-6; cdr3_aa: CASSYPRWVADTGELFF
cdr3_length: 16; j_call: TRBJ1-3; v_call: TRBV6-6; cdr3_aa: CASSYPLGQIGNTIYF
cdr3_length: 14; j_call: TRBJ1-1; v_call: TRBV7-2; cdr3_aa: CASSFVRGQGEAFF
cdr3_length: 14; j_call: TRBJ1-2; v_call: TRBV7-2; cdr3_aa: CASSLKQGFYGYTF
cdr3_length: 14; j_call: TRBJ2-1; v_call: TRBV12-3/TRBV12-4; cdr3_aa: CASSSNRRGNEQFF
cdr3_length: 15; j_call: TRBJ2-7; v_call: TRBV6-6; cdr3_aa: CASRVLAGGSYEQYF
cdr3_length: 16; j_call: TRBJ1-5; v_call: TRBV19; cdr3_aa: CASSIGGGGHFQPQHF
cdr3_length: 14; j_call: TRBJ2-5; v_call: TRBV20-1; cdr3_aa: CSARDRGLRETQYF
cdr3_length: 13; j_call: TRBJ2-5; v_call: TRBV29-1; cdr3_aa: CSSLGQSQETQYF
cdr3_length: 13; j_call: TRBJ1-2; v_call: TRBV10-3; cdr3_aa: CAISDDRGFGYTF
cdr3_length: 15; j_call: TRBJ2-5; v_call: TRBV11-1; cdr3_aa: CASSLPGLIQETQYF
cdr3_length: 14; j_call: TRBJ1-1; v_call: TRBV29-1; cdr3_aa: CSVAWDRGTTEAFF
cdr3_length: 14; j_call: TRBJ2-2; v_call: TRBV19; cdr3_aa: CASRVGMNTGELFF
cdr3_length: 15; j_call: TRBJ2-7; v_call: TRBV6-2/TRBV6-3; cdr3_aa: CASSYSPAGAPEQYF
cdr3_length: 14; j_call: TRBJ1-4; v_call: TRBV2; cdr3_aa: CASRKGTGGEKLFF
cdr3_length: 16; j_call: TRBJ2-5; v_call: TRBV5-4; cdr3_aa: CASSLMSSPYQETQYF
cdr3_length: 16; j_call: TRBJ2-3; v_call: TRBV11-1; cdr3_aa: CASSSDRWGPTDTQYF
cdr3_length: 13; j_call: TRBJ1-6; v_call: TRBV18; cdr3_aa: CASSPGPNSPLHF
cdr3_length: 16; j_call: TRBJ1-1; v_call: TRBV7-9; cdr3_aa: CASSIRGGDFGTEAFF
cdr3_length: 15; j_call: TRBJ2-1; v_call: TRBV5-4; cdr3_aa: CASSPWGTQGDEQFF
cdr3_length: 12; j_call: TRBJ1-1; v_call: TRBV20-1; cdr3_aa: CSAPQGRTEAFF
cdr3_length: 15; j_call: TRBJ1-1; v_call: TRBV7-6; cdr3_aa: CASSLTRSENTEAFF
cdr3_length: 11; j_call: TRBJ2-7; v_call: TRBV2; cdr3_aa: CAGKQGYEQYF